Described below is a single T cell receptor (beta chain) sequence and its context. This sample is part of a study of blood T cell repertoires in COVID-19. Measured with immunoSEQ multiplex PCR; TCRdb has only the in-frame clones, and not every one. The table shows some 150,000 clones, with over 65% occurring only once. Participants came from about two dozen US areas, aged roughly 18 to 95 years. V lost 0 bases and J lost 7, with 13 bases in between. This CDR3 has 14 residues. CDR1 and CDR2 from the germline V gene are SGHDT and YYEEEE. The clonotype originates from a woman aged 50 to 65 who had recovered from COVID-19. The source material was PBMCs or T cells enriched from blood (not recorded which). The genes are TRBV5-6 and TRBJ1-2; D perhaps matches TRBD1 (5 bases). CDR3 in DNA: TGTGCCAGCAGCTTGGGGGAGGGGACGGCTGGCTACACCTTC. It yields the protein CASSLGEGTAGYTF.